Listed below are T cell receptor beta chains from one sample, sequenced in a study of blood T cell repertoires in COVID-19. TCRdb's copy holds only in-frame clones and misses some; the assay was immunoSEQ multiplex PCR. Of 150,000 to 200,000 clones in the sample, over 80% were seen once. The source material was peripheral blood. Receptors were obtained from a man younger than 40 with COVID-19, enrolled during active disease. CDR3s include the opening cysteine and the closing phenylalanine or tryptophan. Each record gives: J gene, V gene, CDR3 protein.

TRBJ2-7	TRBV30	CACRLAGASNEQYF
TRBJ1-5	TRBV7-3	CASSANGQINQPQHF
TRBJ1-2	TRBV7-8	CASSLYETGIFGYTF
TRBJ2-7	TRBV7-9	CASSPTGWYEQYF
TRBJ2-7	TRBV9	CASSVATDSLTYEQYF
TRBJ2-1	TRBV25-1	CASSELSGQGNEQFF
TRBJ2-1	TRBV10-3	CAISEQGQIGNEQFF
TRBJ1-2	TRBV6-5	CASTEGQGLSYGYTF
TRBJ2-7	TRBV5-4	CASSGTPGQTLYEQYF
TRBJ1-1	TRBV5-3	CARSPEGYTVGYTEAFF
TRBJ2-7	TRBV6-2/TRBV6-3	CASSYSNRGHRPF
TRBJ1-4	TRBV5-6	CASSSSWGQGLGKLFF
TRBJ2-7	TRBV5-6	CASSFYRGRTYEQYF
TRBJ2-3	TRBV27	CASSRGTSGTDTQYF
TRBJ2-7	TRBV7-3	CASSVSPLGGLGEQYF
TRBJ1-5	TRBV2	CASRQQYSNQPQHF
TRBJ1-2	TRBV19	CASTPRQGRSYGYTF
TRBJ2-7	TRBV6-5	CASSYQRQGSYEQYF
TRBJ1-1	TRBV15	CATSRAQGANTEAFF
TRBJ2-1	TRBV3-1/TRBV3-2	CASSQDGAGDNEQFF
TRBJ2-7	TRBV4-2	CASSQVGHGSLYEQYF
TRBJ1-1	TRBV19	CASSIAKFRRQNNRGTEAFF
TRBJ2-1	TRBV5-4	CASSLESPSYNEQFF
TRBJ2-3	TRBV7-8	CASSILGGLAVGGDTQYF
TRBJ2-7	TRBV29-1	CSVAGQGAHEQYF
TRBJ2-1	TRBV7-3	CASSLRLAGGPDEQFF
TRBJ2-5	TRBV29-1	CSVYTGQGKYF
TRBJ1-1	TRBV7-9	CASSTKVRYTWEAFF
TRBJ1-5	TRBV27	CASSSTGTYSNQPQHF
TRBJ2-1	TRBV28	CASRSPGAGGYNEQFF
TRBJ1-1	TRBV28	CASSSSGAVSEAFF
TRBJ2-2	TRBV4-3	CASSLLAGENTGELFF
TRBJ2-3	TRBV3-1/TRBV3-2	CASSLSGGTTDTQYF
TRBJ2-5	TRBV7-3	CASSTGLAGETQYF
TRBJ2-3	TRBV5-4	CASSLEGVTDTQYF
TRBJ2-7	TRBV19	CASSILRTGAREQYF
TRBJ2-2	TRBV21-1	CASSKVIAGGSGELFF
TRBJ2-7	TRBV5-6	CASRRGGGRYEQYF
TRBJ2-3	TRBV5-1	CASSLGEGTDTQYF
TRBJ2-7	TRBV5-1	CASIPGTSGSKQYF
TRBJ2-7	TRBV6-5	CASSYSQGVYEQYF
TRBJ1-2	TRBV7-8	CASSLGRVSANYGYTF
TRBJ2-1	TRBV9	CASSVSSLNEQFF
TRBJ1-1	TRBV28	CASSHYATGEAFF
TRBJ2-2	TRBV29-1	CSVDLGNTGELFF
TRBJ1-2	TRBV3-1/TRBV3-2	CASSQDWQGNYGYTF